The 26 T cell receptor beta chains below come from one sample, sequenced in a study of early T cells in non-severe SARS-CoV-2 infection. TCRdb independently ran MiXCR on the 5' RACE reads; one entry per CDR3 protein. The table lists about 100,000 distinct CDR3 sequences, 9.5% to 13% of them singletons. Sequenced: whole blood. The receptors were gathered from an adult who was a healthcare worker with PCR-confirmed SARS-CoV-2 infection or an uninfected control (not recorded which).

At least ten counts were recorded for this clonotype. The CDR3 spells CASRRTGVTGELFF. CDR3 nucleotides: TGTGCCAGCAGACGGACAGGGGTGACCGGGGAGCTGTTTTTT. The chain links TRBV11-2 to TRBJ2-2; 9 bases are a match to TRBD1. The junction had 4 bases not matched to a gene; V was cut back by 6 bases and J by 5 bases. This CDR3 is built from 14 residues. Germline assignment: CDR1 SGHAT and CDR2 FQNNGV.

At least ten counts were recorded for this clonotype. The J gene is TRBJ2-5, the V gene TRBV7-3; TRBD2 aligns across 9 bases. This CDR3 comprises 18 residues. Trimming cost V 2 bases and J 4 bases; bases outside gene matches: 14. Germline CDR1 reads SGHTA; CDR2 reads FQGTGA. CDR3 sequence reads: CASSLPRGIAGEGETQYF. The CDR3 coding sequence is TGTGCCAGCAGCTTACCCCGGGGGATAGCGGGAGAGGGAGAGACCCAGTACTTC.

The V gene is TRBV11-2, the J gene TRBJ2-3; 7 bases are a match to TRBD2. V was clipped by 1 base and J by 3 bases; unmatched bases: 4. The CDR3 loop spans 15 amino acids. The germline CDR1 and CDR2 sequences are SGHAT and FQNNGV. DNA of the CDR3: TGTGCCAGCAGCTTAGGGCTAGCGGTAACAGATACGCAGTATTTT. The encoded protein is CASSLGLAVTDTQYF. The variable domain in full, completed from reference TRBV11-2 and TRBJ2-3, reads EAGVAQSPRYKIIEKRQSVAFWCNPISGHATLYWYQQILGQGPKLLIQFQNNGVVDDSQLPKDRFSAERLKGVDSTLKIQPAKLEDSAVYLCASSLGLAVTDTQYFGPGTRLTVL.

V is TRBV12-3 or TRBV12-4 and J is TRBJ1-2; D gene unclear. This CDR3 has 12 amino acids. Trimming took off 5 bases at V and 4 bases at J, with 8 bases between the two ends. The CDR3 loop reads CASSTSFYGYTF. CDR3 coding DNA: TGTGCCAGCAGTACATCGTTCTATGGCTACACCTTC.

Only a few counts were recorded for this clonotype. This chain uses TRBV29-1 with TRBJ2-3, with D unclear. The CDR3 runs 12 residues. The germline V and J ends were trimmed by 5 bases and 2 bases, with 8 bases remaining between them. Germline-derived CDR1 and CDR2 are SQVTM and ANQGSEA. The CDR3 DNA reads as TGCAGCGTTACAACCGACACAGATACGCAGTATTTT. This encodes CSVTTDTDTQYF.

This chain uses TRBV5-4 with TRBJ2-4; D might be TRBD1 or TRBD2, each matching 6 bases. The V gene's germline CDR1 is SGHNT and CDR2 YYREEE (reference sequence). There are 17 residues in the CDR3. The V gene lost 4 bases and the J gene lost 1 base, with 18 bases spanning the gap. CDR3 loop: CASSLKTTGAAKNIQYF. CDR3 sequence (DNA): TGTGCCAGCAGCCTCAAAACTACGGGGGCGGCCAAAAACATTCAGTACTTC.

The rearrangement joins TRBV7-8 to TRBJ2-1, with D unclear. V lost 1 base and J lost 10, with 17 bases in between. The V gene's germline CDR1 is SGHVS and CDR2 FQNEAQ. The CDR3 has 15 amino acids. CDR3 loop: CASSLEGTLLFEQFF. The CDR3 region has the DNA TGTGCCAGCAGCTTAGAGGGAACTCTCTTGTTCGAGCAGTTCTTC.

This clonotype came up a few times. The V and J genes are TRBV12-3 or TRBV12-4 and TRBJ2-1, with 8 positions matching TRBD2. The ends lost 4 bases at V and 3 bases at J; junction bases unmatched: 5. The CDR3 runs to 15 residues. CDR3 DNA sequence: TGTGCCAGCAGTTCGTGGGGGACTAGCTACAATGAGCAGTTCTTC. It codes for CASSSWGTSYNEQFF.

This clonotype was detected only a few times. The gene calls are TRBV20-1 and TRBJ1-5, with D tentatively TRBD1 (5 bases). CDR1 and CDR2 from the germline V gene are DFQATT and SNEGSKA (reference sequence). This CDR3 contains 14 residues. The V end was cut by 5 bases, the J end by 7 bases, with 18 bases between. The CDR3 protein is CSAPPPRAEQPQHF. CDR3 bases: TGCAGTGCTCCCCCTCCCAGGGCGGAGCAGCCCCAGCATTTT.

There are many counts of this clonotype. The J gene is TRBJ1-5, the V gene TRBV29-1; no firm D call. The germline CDR1 and CDR2 sequences are SQVTM and ANQGSEA. The CDR3 runs to 20 residues. This CDR3 is CTQLPQQRLKNSNSNQPQHF. The CDR3 coding sequence is TGCACCCAACTCCCCCAACAGCGACTTAAGAATTCTAATAGCAATCAGCCCCAGCATTTT.

In this sample, this clonotype turned up a few times. The chain links TRBV13 to TRBJ1-2, with 7 positions matching TRBD1. Trimming removed 3 bases from V and 5 bases from J; junction bases left unmatched: 9. The germline gives CDR1 PRHDT, CDR2 FYEKMQ (reference sequence). The CDR3 is made up of 15 amino acids. The CDR3 region has the DNA TGTGCCAGCAGCTTCCAACCACAGGGGATGTATGGCTACACCTTC. The encoded protein is CASSFQPQGMYGYTF.

V is TRBV10-2 and J is TRBJ2-6; D unresolved. Germline V lookup: CDR1 WSHSY, CDR2 SAAADI. This CDR3 is built from 17 residues. V dropped 0 bases and J dropped 0 bases, with 9 bases sitting between them. The DNA of the CDR3 is TGCGCCAGCAGTGAGTCGATGGGCAGCTCTGGGGCCAACGTCCTGACTTTC. Translation gives CASSESMGSSGANVLTF.

The chain is built from TRBV9 and TRBJ2-2; 11 nucleotides align to TRBD2. Germline V lookup: CDR1 SGDLS, CDR2 YYNGEE. The V segment lost 0 bases and the J segment 0 bases; nucleotides outside the gene matches: 7. The CDR3 runs to 19 residues. The CDR3 DNA is TGTGCCAGCAGCGTAGTCTCCCTAGCGGGAGGTTCGAACACCGGGGAGCTGTTTTTT. It specifies CASSVVSLAGGSNTGELFF.

At least ten counts were recorded for this clonotype. The CDR3 DNA follows: TGTGCCAGCAGCCCCGACAGGGAGGGAGGCTACACCTTC. Protein product: CASSPDREGGYTF. The chain recombines TRBV12-3 or TRBV12-4 with TRBJ1-2, with TRBD1 matching over 7 bases. The V segment lost 6 bases and the J segment 8 bases; nucleotides outside the gene matches: 9. The length of the CDR3 is 13 residues.

This clonotype was seen only a few times. This chain links TRBV6-1 with TRBJ2-2; 9 bases are shared with TRBD2. With 1 base clipped from V and 7 bases from J, the junction kept 7 bases outside the gene matches. CDR1 is MNHNS, CDR2 SASEGT, per germline. This CDR3 has 16 residues. The CDR3: CASSEDVAGVFGELFF. CDR3 DNA sequence: TGTGCCAGCAGTGAAGACGTAGCGGGGGTTTTCGGGGAGCTGTTTTTT.

Note on this clonotype: The junction departs from germline at one end; a sequencing error may be responsible. The genes are TRBV11-2 and TRBJ2-2; D may be TRBD2 (5 bases). This CDR3 region has 13 residues. CDR1 SGHAT and CDR2 FQNNGV come from the germline V gene. CDR3: CASSLGRPGELFF. The CDR3 coding sequence is TGTGCCAGCAGCTTAGGGCGGCCCGGGGAGCTTTTTTTT.

On this clonotype: This may come from a read error, since a much larger clone is one base off. The rearrangement uses TRBV4-1 and TRBJ2-1; 7 positions agree with TRBD1. Germline CDR1 is MGHRA and CDR2 is YSYEKL. The CDR3 contains 15 residues. This chain's CDR3 is CANSTGTALYNEQFF. CDR3 DNA: TGCGCCAACAGCACGGGGACAGCCCTCTACAATGAGCAGTTCTTC.

This clonotype showed up many times. The chain is built from TRBV12-3 or TRBV12-4 and TRBJ2-1, with TRBD1 identical over 10 bases. V shed 4 bases, J shed 8 bases, and the junction held 8 bases outside the gene matches. CDR3 size: 15 residues. This chain's CDR3 is CASSSRDRGRDEQFF. CDR3 DNA: TGTGCCAGCAGTTCCCGGGACAGGGGAAGGGATGAGCAGTTCTTC.

This clonotype was found a few times. The chain uses TRBV5-1 and TRBJ2-7; no firm D call. The germline CDR1 and CDR2 sequences are SGHRS and YFSETQ. Trimming took off 4 bases at V and 2 bases at J, with 10 bases between the two ends. The CDR3 spans 13 residues. For the CDR3, the DNA is TGCGCCAGCAGCGGCCCGCTTCCCTACGAGCAGTACTTC. This translates into CASSGPLPYEQYF.

This clonotype was found a few times. V and J are TRBV11-2 and TRBJ1-1; 8 positions agree with TRBD1. V lost 0 bases to trimming and J lost 10 bases; unmatched junction nucleotides: 4. The CDR3 is 13 amino acids. The germline CDR1 and CDR2 sequences are SGHAT and FQNNGV. The CDR3 DNA sequence: TGTGCCAGCAGCTTAGAACGGACAGGGAGAGCTTTCTTT. Translated, it gives CASSLERTGRAFF.

This clonotype was detected ten times or more. The chain employs TRBV2 and TRBJ1-1; weak D call: TRBD1 (5 bases). From germline, CDR1 is SNHLY and CDR2 FYNNEI. The CDR3 totals 13 residues. V was cut by 6 bases and J by 0 bases, with 8 bases left in between. The CDR3 reads CASRAGMNTEAFF. The CDR3, as DNA: TGTGCCAGCAGGGCAGGGATGAACACTGAAGCTTTCTTT.

At least ten counts were recorded for this clonotype. The chain is built from TRBV5-1 and TRBJ1-1; no clear D gene. This CDR3 comprises 15 residues. Trimming removed 0 bases at V and 3 bases at J, with 12 bases between. Looked up from germline, CDR1 is SGHRS and CDR2 is YFSETQ. CDR3 region: CASSLDPGKDTEAFF. The CDR3 DNA reads TGCGCCAGCAGCTTGGATCCGGGAAAGGACACTGAAGCTTTCTTT.

The chain has TRBV7-3 and TRBJ1-4; D is uncertain. V lost 6 bases and J lost 5, with 10 bases in between. The CDR3 contains 13 residues. CDR1 is SGHTA, CDR2 FQGTGA, per germline. Here the CDR3 DNA reads TGTGCCAGCAGTACCCGAGTGAATGAAAAACTGTTTTTT. Protein product: CASSTRVNEKLFF.

The table lists this clonotype with a few counts. The chain couples TRBV6-2 or TRBV6-3 to TRBJ1-2; no clear D. V lost 0 bases and J 4 bases, leaving 18 bases between the germline ends. The CDR3 covers 17 residues. The germline V gene has CDR1 MNHEY and CDR2 SVGEGT. CDR3 sequence (DNA): TGTGCCAGCAGTTACTCGAGAAGTCCCCTAGAACTCTATGGCTACACCTTC. Its translation: CASSYSRSPLELYGYTF.

This clonotype was recorded a few times. The V call is TRBV5-1, the J call TRBJ2-3; D might be TRBD1 or TRBD2, each matching 5 bases. Trimming shortened V by 0 bases and J by 2 bases, and 7 bases separated the two germline ends. The CDR3 is 14 amino acids. The germline V gene encodes CDR1 SGHRS and CDR2 YFSETQ. Here the CDR3 reads CASSLAGPTDTQYF. The DNA of the CDR3 is TGCGCCAGCAGCTTGGCGGGACCCACAGATACGCAGTATTTT.

At least ten counts were recorded for this clonotype. This chain connects TRBV7-2 to TRBJ1-6, with 7 bases fitting TRBD1. With V trimmed by 4 bases and J by 14 bases, 5 bases remained unmatched. The CDR3 contains 12 residues. The germline V gene encodes CDR1 SGHTA and CDR2 FQGNSA. This CDR3 reads CASSSNRGTLHF. In DNA form, the CDR3 reads TGTGCCAGCAGCTCGAACAGGGGAACCCTCCACTTT.